This T cell receptor beta chain was sequenced during a study of T-cell reconstitution after alpha-beta-depleted transplantation in children. J lost 2 bases, V lost 4 bases, and 4 bases had no gene match. The CDR3 sequence is 14 residues long. Preparation of the TCRbeta library involved a method that used unique molecular identifiers. One entry per CDR3 protein, called by TCRdb with MiXCR from the PCR reads. Of some 500,000 distinct CDR3 sequences listed, around 19% are singletons. The sequence was obtained from a human donor who donated a stem cell graft to a child with acute lymphoblastic leukemia. V and J are TRBV12-3 or TRBV12-4 and TRBJ2-7; 8 bases align to TRBD2. The material was PBMCs from the stem cell graft donor, obtained from the stem cell graft. The CDR3 region is CASSWGAGAYEQYF. DNA for the CDR3: TGTGCCAGCAGTTGGGGAGCGGGAGCCTACGAGCAGTACTTC.